This T cell receptor beta chain was found in a study of control samples from healthy donors and cancer patients. The ends were cut back, 7 bases at V and 2 bases at J, with 18 bases in the middle. The CDR3 is 15 residues long. Per the germline V gene, CDR1 is LGHNA and CDR2 is YSLEER. Assay used: immunoSEQ multiplex PCR; TCRdb lists only in-frame clones, some missing. The sample lists 150,000 to 200,000 clones, 90% occurring once. This clonotype was obtained from a woman aged 45-65 years in good health. The specimen was blood. The V gene is TRBV4-3, the J gene TRBJ2-7; TRBD2 might be the D (6 bases). Here the CDR3 reads CASNQGRIRTYEQYF. The CDR3 DNA follows: TGCGCCAGCAATCAAGGGAGGATCCGGACCTACGAGCAGTACTTC.